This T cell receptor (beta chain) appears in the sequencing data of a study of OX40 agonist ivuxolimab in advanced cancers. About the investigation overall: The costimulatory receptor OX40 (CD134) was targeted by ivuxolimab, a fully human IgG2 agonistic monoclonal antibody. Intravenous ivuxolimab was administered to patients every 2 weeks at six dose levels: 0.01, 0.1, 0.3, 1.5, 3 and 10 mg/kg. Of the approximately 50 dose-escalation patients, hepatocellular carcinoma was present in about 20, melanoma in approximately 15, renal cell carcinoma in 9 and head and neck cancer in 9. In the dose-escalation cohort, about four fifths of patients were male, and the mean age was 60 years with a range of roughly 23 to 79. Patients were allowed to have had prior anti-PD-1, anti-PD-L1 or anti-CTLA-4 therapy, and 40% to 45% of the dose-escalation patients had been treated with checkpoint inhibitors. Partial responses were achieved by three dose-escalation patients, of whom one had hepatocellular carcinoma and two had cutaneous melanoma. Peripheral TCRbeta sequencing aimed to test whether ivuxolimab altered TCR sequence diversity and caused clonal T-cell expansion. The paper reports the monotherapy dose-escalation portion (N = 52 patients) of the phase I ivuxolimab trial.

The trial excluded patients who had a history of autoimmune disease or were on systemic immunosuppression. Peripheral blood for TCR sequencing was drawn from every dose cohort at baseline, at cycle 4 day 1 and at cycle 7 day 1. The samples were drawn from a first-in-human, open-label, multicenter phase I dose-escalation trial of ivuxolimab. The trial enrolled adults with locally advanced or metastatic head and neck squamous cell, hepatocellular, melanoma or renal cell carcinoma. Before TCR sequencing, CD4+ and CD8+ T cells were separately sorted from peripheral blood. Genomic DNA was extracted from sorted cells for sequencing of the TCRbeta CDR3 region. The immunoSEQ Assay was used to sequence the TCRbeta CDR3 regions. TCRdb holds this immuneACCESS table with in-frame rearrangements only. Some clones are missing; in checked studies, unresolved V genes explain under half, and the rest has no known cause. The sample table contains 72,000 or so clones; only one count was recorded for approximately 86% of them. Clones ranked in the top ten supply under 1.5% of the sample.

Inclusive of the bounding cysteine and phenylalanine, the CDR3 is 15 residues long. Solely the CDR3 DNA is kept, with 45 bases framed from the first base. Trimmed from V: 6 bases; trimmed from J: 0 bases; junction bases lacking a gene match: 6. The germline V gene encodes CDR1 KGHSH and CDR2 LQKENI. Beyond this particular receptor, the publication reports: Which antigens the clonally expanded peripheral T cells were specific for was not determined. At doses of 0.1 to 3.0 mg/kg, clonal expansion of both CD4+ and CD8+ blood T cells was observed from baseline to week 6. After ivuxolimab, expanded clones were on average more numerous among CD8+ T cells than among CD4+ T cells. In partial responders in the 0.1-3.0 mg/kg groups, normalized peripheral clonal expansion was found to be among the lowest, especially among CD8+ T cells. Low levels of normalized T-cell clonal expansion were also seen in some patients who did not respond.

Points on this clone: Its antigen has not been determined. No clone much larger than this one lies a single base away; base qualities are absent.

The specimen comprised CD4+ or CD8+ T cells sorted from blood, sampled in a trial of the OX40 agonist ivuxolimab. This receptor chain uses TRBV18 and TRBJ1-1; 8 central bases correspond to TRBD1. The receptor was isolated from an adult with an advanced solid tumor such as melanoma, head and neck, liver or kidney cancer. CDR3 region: CASSLGQGLNTEAFF. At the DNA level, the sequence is TGTGCCAGCTCCCTTGGACAGGGATTGAACACTGAAGCTTTCTTT.